This record concerns one T cell receptor beta chain sequence. Here immunoSEQ multiplex PCR was the method, and the copy in TCRdb shows in-frame clones only, minus some. This sample has fewer than 110,000 clones; 96% occur once, and the top ten carry approximately 0.21%. This sample is drawn from a study of technical replicates of blood from a handful of donors. The V and J ends lost 5 bases and 4 bases, in that order; junction bases with no gene match: 1. The germline gives CDR1 SQVTM, CDR2 ANQGSEA. The CDR3 is 11 amino acids. This TCR was sampled from a human donor in good health. This rearrangement joins TRBV29-1 to TRBJ2-5; TRBD1 matches at 7 bases. Specimen: T cells isolated from PBMCs. CDR3 bases: TGCAGCGTTCACAGGGGAGAGACCCAGTACTTC. Translated: CSVHRGETQYF.